This T cell receptor (beta chain) derives from a study of CXCR3-negative and CXCR3-positive naive CD8 T cells. Overall study findings and caveats: TRB CDR3s of CXCR3-positive naive cells were more hydrophobic than those of CXCR3-negative naive cells.

The CDR3 loop spans 16 amino acids. UMI-labeled 5' RACE TRB cDNA libraries were prepared from the cells. From its re-call of the 5' RACE reads, TCRdb lists each CDR3 protein once, without DNA. Its table lists 130,000 to 150,000 distinct CDR3 sequences. Worth noting for this clonotype: What it recognizes is unknown.

The sequencing input was naive CXCR3+ CD8+ T cells from blood. Subset defined: CD45RO-CCR7+CD27+CD95- naive CD8+ T cells expressing CXCR3 (TNR3+). The V and J genes are TRBV12-3 or TRBV12-4 and TRBJ2-1. This sequence was found in a human donor in good health. Some clones in this sample may be carry-over from other donors' samples. The CDR3 loop is CASSPSVLGSYNEQFF.